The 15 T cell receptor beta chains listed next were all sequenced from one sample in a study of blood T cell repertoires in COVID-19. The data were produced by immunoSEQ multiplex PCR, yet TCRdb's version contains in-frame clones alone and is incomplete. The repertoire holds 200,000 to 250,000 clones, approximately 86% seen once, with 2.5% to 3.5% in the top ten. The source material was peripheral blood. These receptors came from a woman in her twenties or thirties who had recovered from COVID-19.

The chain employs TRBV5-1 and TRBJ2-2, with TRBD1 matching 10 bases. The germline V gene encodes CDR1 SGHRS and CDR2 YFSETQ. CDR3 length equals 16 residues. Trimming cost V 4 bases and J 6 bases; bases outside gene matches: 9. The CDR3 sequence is CASSLGTGVYAGELFF. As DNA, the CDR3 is TGCGCCAGCAGCCTGGGGACAGGGGTGTACGCCGGGGAGCTGTTTTTT.

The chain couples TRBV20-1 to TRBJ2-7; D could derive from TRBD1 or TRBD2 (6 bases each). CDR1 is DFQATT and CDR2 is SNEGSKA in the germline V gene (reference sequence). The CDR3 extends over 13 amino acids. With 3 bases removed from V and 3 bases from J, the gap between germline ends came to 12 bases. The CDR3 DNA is TGCAGTGCTAGTGAGGGGGGTATCTACGAGCAGTACTTC. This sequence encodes CSASEGGIYEQYF.

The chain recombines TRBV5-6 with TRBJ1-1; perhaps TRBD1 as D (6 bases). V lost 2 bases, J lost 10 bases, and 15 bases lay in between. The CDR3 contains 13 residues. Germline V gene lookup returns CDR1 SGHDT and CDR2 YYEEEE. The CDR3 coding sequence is TGTGCCAGCAGCTTAGGGGGGGCCGGGGGAGCTTTCTTT. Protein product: CASSLGGAGGAFF.

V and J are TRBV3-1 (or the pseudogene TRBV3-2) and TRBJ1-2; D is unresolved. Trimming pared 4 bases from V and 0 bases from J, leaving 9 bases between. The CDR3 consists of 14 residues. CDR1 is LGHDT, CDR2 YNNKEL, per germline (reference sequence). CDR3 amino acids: CASSPSSANYGYTF. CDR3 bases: TGTGCCAGCAGCCCCTCATCAGCTAACTATGGCTACACCTTC.

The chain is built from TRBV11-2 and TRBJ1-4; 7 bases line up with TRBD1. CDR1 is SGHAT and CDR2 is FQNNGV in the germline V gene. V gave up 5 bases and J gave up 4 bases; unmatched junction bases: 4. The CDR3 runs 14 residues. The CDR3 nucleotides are TGTGCCAGCAGCCCCGGGACAGTTAATGAAAAACTGTTTTTT. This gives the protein CASSPGTVNEKLFF.

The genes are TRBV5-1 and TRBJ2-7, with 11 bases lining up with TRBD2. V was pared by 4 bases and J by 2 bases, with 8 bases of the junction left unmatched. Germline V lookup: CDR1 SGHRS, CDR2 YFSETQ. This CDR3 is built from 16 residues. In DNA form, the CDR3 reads TGCGCCAGCAGCACTCTTCCTAGCGGGGGGACCTACGAGCAGTACTTC. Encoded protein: CASSTLPSGGTYEQYF.

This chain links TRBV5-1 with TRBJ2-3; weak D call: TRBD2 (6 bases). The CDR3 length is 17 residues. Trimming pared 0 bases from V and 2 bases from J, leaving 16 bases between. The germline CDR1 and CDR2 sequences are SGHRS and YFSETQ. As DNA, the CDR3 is TGCGCCAGCAGCTTGGGGGGTCGGCGGACTATCACAGATACGCAGTATTTT. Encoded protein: CASSLGGRRTITDTQYF.

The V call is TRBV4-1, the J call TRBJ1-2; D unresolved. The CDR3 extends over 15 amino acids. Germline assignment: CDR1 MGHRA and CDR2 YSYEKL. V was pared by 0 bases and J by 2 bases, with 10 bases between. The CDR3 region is CASSQENPVNYGYTF. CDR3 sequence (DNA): TGCGCCAGCAGCCAAGAAAATCCCGTCAACTATGGCTACACCTTC.

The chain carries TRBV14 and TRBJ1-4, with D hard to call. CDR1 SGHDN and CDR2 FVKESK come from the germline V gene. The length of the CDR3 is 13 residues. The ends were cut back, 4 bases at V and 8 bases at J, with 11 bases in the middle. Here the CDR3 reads CASSRGSGEKLFF. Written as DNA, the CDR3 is TGTGCCAGCAGCCGGGGAAGCGGCGAAAAACTGTTTTTT.

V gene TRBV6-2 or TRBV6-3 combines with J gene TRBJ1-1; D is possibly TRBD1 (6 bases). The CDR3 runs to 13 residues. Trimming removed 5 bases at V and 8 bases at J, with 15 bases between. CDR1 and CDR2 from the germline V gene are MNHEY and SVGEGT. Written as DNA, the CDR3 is TGTGCCAGCAGTCCACAGGGTGGGGGCGAAGCTTTCTTT. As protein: CASSPQGGGEAFF.

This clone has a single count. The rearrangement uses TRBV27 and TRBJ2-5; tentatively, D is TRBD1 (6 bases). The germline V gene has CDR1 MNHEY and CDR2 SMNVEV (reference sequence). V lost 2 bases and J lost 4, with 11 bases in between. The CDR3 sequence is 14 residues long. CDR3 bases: TGTGCCAGCAGTTTAGGGGGCCGGACAGAGACCCAGTACTTC. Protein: CASSLGGRTETQYF.

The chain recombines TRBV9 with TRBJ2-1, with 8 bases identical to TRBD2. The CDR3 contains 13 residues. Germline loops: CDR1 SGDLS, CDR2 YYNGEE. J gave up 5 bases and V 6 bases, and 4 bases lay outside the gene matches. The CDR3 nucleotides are TGTGCCAGCAACTCCGGGGGGGACAATGAGCAGTTCTTC. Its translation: CASNSGGDNEQFF.

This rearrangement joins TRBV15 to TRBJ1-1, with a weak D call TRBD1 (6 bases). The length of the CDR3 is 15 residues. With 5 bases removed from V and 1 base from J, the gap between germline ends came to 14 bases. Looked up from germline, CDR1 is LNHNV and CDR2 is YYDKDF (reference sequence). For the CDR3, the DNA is TGTGCCACCAGCGGAGCAGGGGCCCCGAACACTGAAGCTTTCTTT. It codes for CATSGAGAPNTEAFF. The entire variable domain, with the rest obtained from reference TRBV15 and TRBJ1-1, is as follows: DAMVIQNPRYQVTQFGKPVTLSCSQTLNHNVMYWYQQKSSQAPKLLFHYYDKDFNNEADTPDNFQSRRPNTSFCFLDIRSPGLGDTAMYLCATSGAGAPNTEAFFGQGTRLTVV.

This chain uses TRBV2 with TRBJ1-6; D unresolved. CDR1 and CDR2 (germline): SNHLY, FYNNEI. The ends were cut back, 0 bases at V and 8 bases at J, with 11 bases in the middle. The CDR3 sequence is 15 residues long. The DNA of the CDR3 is TGTGCCAGCAGTGAAGCGCCCCCAGAATATTCACCCCTCCACTTT. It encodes CASSEAPPEYSPLHF.

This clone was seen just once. The CDR3 protein is CASSIWTRLNTEAFF. The CDR3 DNA reads TGTGCCAGTAGTATTTGGACACGTTTGAACACTGAAGCTTTCTTT. The rearrangement joins TRBV19 to TRBJ1-1; tentative D call: TRBD1 (5 bases). Germline CDR1 reads LNHDA; CDR2 reads SQIVND (reference sequence). V was clipped by 3 bases and J by 0 bases, with 11 bases between them. This CDR3 comprises 15 residues. Drawing the rest from reference TRBV19 and TRBJ1-1, the complete variable domain is DGGITQSPKYLFRKEGQNVTLSCEQNLNHDAMYWYRQDPGQGLRLIYYSQIVNDFQKGDIAEGYSVSREKKESFPLTVTSAQKNPTAFYLCASSIWTRLNTEAFFGQGTRLTVV.